Sequencing of this T cell receptor (beta chain) was carried out in a study of blood T cell repertoires in COVID-19. Whole-study context: Material from acute and convalescent COVID-19 was sourced from the United States, Italy and Spain. T cells, B-cell-depleted T cells, or PBMCs supplied cDNA or gDNA.

Original handling: Scientists estimated how many nucleated cells there were by amplifying reference gene primers. Libraries were prepared by immunoSEQ multiplex PCR; TCRdb keeps only in-frame clonotypes and omits some of them. The V and J calls and the clone size are those of that table, but D and trimming were determined from the DNA. The data contain hundreds of thousands of clones, more than 75% of them singletons. The participants were between about 18 and 100 years old and came from under 25 US areas. CDR3 length equals 15 residues. V lost 3 bases and J lost 1; bases outside the gene matches: 0. From germline, CDR1 is MRHNA and CDR2 SNTAGT.

This chain links TRBV6-4 with TRBJ2-5; 12 bases line up with TRBD2. The clonotype was recovered from a man aged 25-45 years with acute COVID-19. Sequenced sample: PBMCs or T cells enriched from blood (not recorded which). The CDR3 sequence is CASSETSGGQETQYF. The CDR3 DNA sequence: TGTGCCAGCAGTGAGACTAGCGGGGGCCAAGAGACCCAGTACTTC.